This TCR beta chain came from a study of cytomegalovirus exposure and HLA in healthy donors (dated by TCRdb to 2016 to 2017). With respect to the entire study: An earlier analysis of some 550 of the donors reported about 290 Gb of sequence data and roughly 100 million unique TCR beta sequences from roughly 200 million T cells. About 300 gigabases of sequencing data and around 80 million unique TCR sequences made up an early release that covered 500 to 650 HLA-typed donors. Among the roughly 410 genotyped donors, under 90% belonged to the genetic ancestry cluster associated with self-reported Caucasian donors. The study was designed to test whether signatures of past pathogen exposure could be identified by cataloging public T cell receptors. The study used immunosequencing to profile the T cell repertoires of several hundred subjects and linked those repertoires to cytomegalovirus serostatus. Along with the approximately 700-subject first cohort, a separate validation cohort of more than 90 different subjects was used. To predict cytomegalovirus infection status, the study combined high-throughput TCR immunosequencing, statistical association of individual TCRs with disease status, and machine learning. In a later analysis, previously published TCR beta repertoires from about 640 donors were re-analyzed and high-resolution HLA genotyping was added so that TCR occurrence patterns could be studied. Rather than using new phenotypic data, the later analysis identified candidate immune exposures from TCR beta sequences and from how often those sequences occurred across donors. In an earlier analysis of about 590 of the donors, high-throughput TCR beta sequencing was used to judge whether each TCR beta V gene segment behaved as functional or pseudogenic. Donor age, sex, ethnicity and CMV serostatus were compiled together with the repertoire data. A later genetic analysis took genome-wide SNP genotypes for about 60% of the roughly 670 donors and used that subset as a discovery cohort. Every discovery cohort repertoire had been produced on one sequencing platform. Class I and class II HLA loci were covered by the typing at four-digit resolution. Typing coverage varied by locus: roughly 629-640 donors for A, B, C, DRB1 and DQB1; some 520 for DQA1; some 610 for DPA1; roughly 450 for DPB1. Several DR-DQ haplotypes were handled as single units for association and clustering because linkage in the cohort was strong. On average, about 240,000 unique TCR beta nucleotide sequences were sequenced per donor among some 420 genotyped donors of the cohort, with roughly a sixth of those sequences being non-productive.

The cohort comprised fewer than 700 healthy bone marrow donors. At the time of sampling, all cohort members were nominally healthy, though unrecorded immune exposures were likely present. The donor was CMV seropositive and belonged to the group of 250 to 300 seropositive cohort members. Every donor gave a peripheral blood sample, and the peripheral blood mononuclear cells from that sample were used for TCR beta sequencing. Genomic DNA extraction from the blood cell samples was performed with the Qiagen DNeasy Blood Extraction Kit. Libraries were made using the immunoSEQ multiplex PCR assay. For the multiplex PCR, a mixture combining 60 forward primers for TCR Vbeta segments and 13 reverse primers for TCR Jbeta segments was used. The CDR3 region of rearranged TCR beta genes was amplified from genomic DNA with a multiplex PCR assay. The amplified TCR beta libraries were sequenced on the Illumina HiSeq System as 87-base-pair reads. The paper's processing steps were these. In a later analysis, some 80 million unique TCR beta chains were counted across the approximately 640 repertoires, and roughly 11 million of these chains were shared by at least two donors. To remove PCR and sequencing errors, raw reads were error-corrected and collapsed into unique sequences using a nearest-neighbor algorithm that merged closely related sequences. To assign V, D and J gene segments, CDR3 sequences were aligned to IMGT reference sequences. For a sequence to be retained, at least a six-nucleotide match to both a V gene segment and a J gene segment was required. A rearrangement was called productive if the CDR3 had no stop codons and remained in frame with V and J, and every other rearrangement was called non-productive. Following IMGT convention, CDR3 was defined as the stretch from the second conserved V-encoded cysteine up to the conserved J-encoded phenylalanine. The earlier analysis of 587 of the donors excluded sequences that lacked an unambiguous match to a single V gene segment. An earlier analysis of a few hundred of the donors called V segments functional above 56.7% productive rearrangements and segregating when the between-donor standard deviation exceeded 5%. A statistical classification framework was built for diagnosing cytomegalovirus status from the catalog of TCR beta chain sequences. In a later analysis, TCR nucleotide sequences were compared against IMGT/GENE-DB human TR gene sequences so that V and J genes could be assigned. In a later analysis, CDR3 sequences and most-parsimonious VDJ recombination scenarios were assigned using the TCRdist pipeline. In a later analysis, each TCR beta chain was defined by its CDR3 amino acid sequence together with its V-gene family, and reads without a unique V-gene family were excluded. To address suspected cross-contamination and a sequencing artifact, a later analysis removed approximately 590 highly shared, low-generation-probability nucleotide sequences. In a later analysis, a clonal expansion index was calculated for each public chain from normalized within-repertoire ranks of inferred template counts. In a later analysis, generation probabilities were computed using a VDJ recombination model fitted to out-of-frame rearrangements, and the results were checked against IGoR. A later analysis scored TCR-TCR, TCR-HLA and TCR-CMV co-occurrence with hypergeometric tests, applying a repertoire-size bias correction to TCR pairs. A later analysis estimated false discovery rates by permuting HLA or CMV assignments 20 times. In a later analysis, co-occurring TCRs were grouped using DBSCAN, with TCRdist sequence similarity added in when clustering inside HLA-allele-positive subsets. Repertoires with fewer than 30,000 or more than 120,000 public chains were left out of co-occurrence clustering, as were roughly five repertoires with anomalous nucleotide sharing. TCRdb obtained this table from immuneACCESS and retained in-frame rearrangements with V and J assigned. These tables miss some clones; where compared with another copy, unresolved V genes account for less than half of the shortfall, and the remainder is unexplained. Clone size and the V and J calls come from that table; the DNA yielded D and trimming. Recorded for this sample are roughly 130,000 clones; less than 85% of them occurred a single time. The ten largest clones take up less than 2.5% of the sample.

Results the study describes overall, beyond this receptor: A cluster of highly shared sequence variants was judged likely to be a technical artifact of the sequencing pipeline. A later analysis found that TCR association rates varied across HLA loci, with DRB1 alleles showing the most associated TCRs and HLA-C alleles the fewest. An earlier analysis of around 600 of the donors showed that most TCR beta V segments appeared in productive rearrangements either about 87% or about 30% of the time, which broadly matched IMGT annotations. Some IMGT-functional V segments, including TRBV6-2 and TRBV6-3, could not be distinguished by the 87-base-pair reads and were therefore excluded. A total of 150 to 200 TCR beta chains were listed by the study as associated with cytomegalovirus. The presence/absence analyses assumed that sequencing depth was roughly uniform across donors, and that assumption may not be true. Because counts were too low, about 18 rarely observed V segments, including chromosome 9 orphons, were left out of the earlier analysis of roughly 600 of the donors. When HLA alleles, especially DR and DQ, strongly co-occurred, TCR associations were difficult to assign to individual alleles. Compared with equally common non-associated chains, HLA-associated TCR beta chains in a later analysis were more clonally expanded and had lower generation probabilities. For the cohort, immune exposure information was limited to CMV serostatus. A further reported finding was that TCR beta sequences accurately predicted the HLA-A and HLA-B alleles for most subjects in the first cohort. An association between a missense DCLRE1C variant and V-gene and J-gene trimming of TCR beta chains was found in a later genetic analysis and replicated in an independent cohort. Specific HLA alleles were associated with 16,951 TCR beta sequences at a false discovery rate of 0.05 in a later analysis. The authors suggested that the approach could potentially be extended to other disease states and immunological phenotypes. This cohort had only TCR beta chains sequenced, and the lack of alpha or paired-chain data limited which features could be detected. According to a later analysis, most CMV-associated TCR beta chains appeared to be HLA-restricted, and the HLA associations seemed to be driven largely by CMV exposure. Several of the top co-occurrence clusters appeared to be linked to parvovirus B19, influenza, CMV and Epstein-Barr virus, according to a later analysis. In vitro tests confirmed that a few of the cytomegalovirus-associated TCR beta chains recognize cytomegalovirus antigens. Most TCR sequences were observed very rarely across donors, whereas some public TCRs were present in many individuals. Linkage disequilibrium might explain the correlated functional status among segregating V segments, but an unknown experimental factor could not be ruled out. Because HLA typing was unavailable for some donors at each locus, only the typed subset was used in association tests. Compared with the approximately 710-donor mean, donors in an Asian-associated ancestry cluster had fewer N-insertions in productive TCRs, according to a later genetic analysis. The classifier was reported to diagnose cytomegalovirus status with high specificity and sensitivity in both the original cohort and the validation cohort.

Measured from the cysteine to the phenylalanine, the CDR3 is 15 residues long. Of the read, only the CDR3 DNA is kept; its 45 bases are in frame from base 1. After removal of 6 bases from V and 2 bases from J, the junction retains 7 bases not matched to a gene. According to the germline V gene (reference sequence), CDR1 reads MNHEY and CDR2 reads SMNVEV. Remarks on this clone: The specificity of this receptor is unknown. No per-base quality is available; no much larger clone lies one base away.

The chain is encoded by TRBV27 joined to TRBJ2-7, with 10 central nucleotides matching TRBD2. This receptor was identified in a middle-aged woman in good health and CMV-seropositive. Material for sequencing was PBMCs. The base sequence is TGTGCCAGCAGCCCTATAGCGGGAGGCACCTACGAGCAGTACTTC. This encodes CASSPIAGGTYEQYF.